The 20 T cell receptor beta chains below come from one sample, sequenced in a study of cytotoxic CD8 clonotypes in ibrutinib-treated CLL. Sequencing used immunoSEQ multiplex PCR; TCRdb keeps in-frame clones, though not all of them. The data show approximately 160,000 clones, about 88% seen once. The source material was PBMCs, sampled at disease progression, from a patient treated with ibrutinib. The receptors shown here come from a human donor with chronic lymphocytic leukemia.

The chain combines TRBV5-6 with TRBJ2-5, with 7 bases aligning to TRBD1. Germline CDR1 is SGHDT and CDR2 is YYEEEE. The CDR3 has 14 amino acids. The V segment lost 0 bases and the J segment 5 bases; nucleotides outside the gene matches: 4. The DNA of the CDR3 is TGTGCCAGCAGCTTGGTAGGGGGCGGGGAGACCCAGTACTTC. Amino acid sequence: CASSLVGGGETQYF.

The gene calls are TRBV4-3 and TRBJ2-7, with TRBD2 identical over 8 bases. Germline loops: CDR1 LGHNA, CDR2 YSLEER. Trimming removed 0 bases from V and 2 bases from J; junction bases left unmatched: 3. The CDR3 length is 15 residues. The CDR3 DNA reads as TGCGCCAGCAGCCAAGAGACTAGCGCGGCCTACGAGCAGTACTTC. Residues: CASSQETSAAYEQYF.

This chain uses TRBV27 with TRBJ2-2; 9 bases line up with TRBD2. This CDR3 is built from 14 residues. Germline lookup yields CDR1 MNHEY and CDR2 SMNVEV (reference sequence). With 6 bases clipped from V and 5 bases from J, the junction kept 4 bases outside the gene matches. The chain's CDR3 is CASRVSGRTGELFF. The CDR3 coding sequence is TGTGCCAGCAGAGTGAGCGGGAGGACCGGGGAGCTGTTTTTT.

This clone was detected only a few times. The chain combines TRBV10-3 with TRBJ2-1; D perhaps matches TRBD2 (5 bases). CDR3 length: 15 residues. Trimming stripped 4 bases from V and 0 bases from J, with 10 bases between. Germline loops: CDR1 ENHRY, CDR2 SYGVKD. CDR3 in amino acids: CAISAGSSSYNEQFF. In nucleotides, the CDR3 is TGTGCCATCAGTGCGGGAAGCAGCTCCTACAATGAGCAGTTCTTC.

The chain links TRBV5-6 to TRBJ1-1; 7 bases are shared with TRBD1. This CDR3 has 12 amino acids. The ends lost 0 bases at V and 10 bases at J; junction bases unmatched: 3. Germline CDR1 is SGHDT and CDR2 is YYEEEE. The CDR3 coding sequence is TGTGCCAGCAGCTTGGTAAACAGGGGAGCTTTCTTT. Amino acids: CASSLVNRGAFF.

V usage is TRBV30 and J usage is TRBJ2-2; no definite D call. The ends were cut back, 2 bases at V and 1 base at J, with 5 bases in the middle. The V gene's germline CDR1 is GTSNPN and CDR2 SVGIG (reference sequence). This CDR3 is 13 amino acids long. In DNA, the CDR3 is TGTGCCTGGAGTCGGCAGAACACCGGGGAGCTGTTTTTT. This sequence encodes CAWSRQNTGELFF.

This clone was observed once. The J gene is TRBJ1-4, the V gene TRBV27; D unresolved. CDR3 length: 14 amino acids. Trimming cost V 7 bases and J 5 bases, with 14 bases left between them. CDR1 MNHEY and CDR2 SMNVEV come from the germline V gene (reference sequence). CDR3 sequence reads: CASKLSPPNEKLFF. CDR3 bases: TGTGCCAGCAAACTTTCCCCCCCGAATGAAAAACTGTTTTTT.

As DNA, the CDR3 is TGTGCCAGCAGCAGAGGGGACAGGGGGAACACTGAAGCTTTCTTT. This translates into CASSRGDRGNTEAFF. The chain has TRBV5-8 and TRBJ1-1, with 10 nucleotides matching TRBD1. This CDR3 spans 15 amino acids. CDR1 is SGHTS, CDR2 YDEGEE, per germline. With V trimmed by 4 bases and J by 1 base, 4 bases remained unmatched.

The chain uses TRBV9 and TRBJ2-5, with D tentatively TRBD1 (6 bases). CDR3 length equals 15 residues. Trimming cost V 4 bases and J 5 bases, with 18 bases left between them. Germline CDR1 and CDR2: SGDLS and YYNGEE. CDR3 in DNA: TGTGCCAGCAGCCCGAGGCCAGGGGAAGGTGAGACCCAGTACTTC. It codes for CASSPRPGEGETQYF. The variable domain in full, with the rest retrieved from reference TRBV9 and TRBJ2-5, is DSGVTQTPKHLITATGQRVTLRCSPRSGDLSVYWYQQSLDQGLQFLIQYYNGEERAKGNILERFSAQQFPDLHSELNLSSLELGDSALYFCASSPRPGEGETQYFGPGTRLLVL.

V and J are TRBV27 and TRBJ2-7; perhaps TRBD2 as D (6 bases). The CDR3 runs to 15 residues. Trimming left V 6 bases short and J 2 bases short, with 17 bases between. Germline assignment: CDR1 MNHEY and CDR2 SMNVEV (reference sequence). CDR3 loop: CASRLRGSGAYEQYF. CDR3 DNA: TGTGCCAGCAGACTCCGGGGTAGCGGAGCCTACGAGCAGTACTTC.

V usage is TRBV5-1 and J usage is TRBJ2-1; D gene ambiguous. Germline V gives CDR1 SGHRS, CDR2 YFSETQ. V dropped 5 bases and J dropped 7 bases, with 19 bases sitting between them. The CDR3 has 15 residues. The chain's CDR3 is CASSPNTGLGNEQFF. The CDR3 DNA sequence: TGCGCCAGCAGTCCGAACACGGGTTTGGGGAATGAGCAGTTCTTC.

The chain links TRBV27 to TRBJ1-1; D perhaps matches TRBD1 (6 bases). The germline CDR1 and CDR2 sequences are MNHEY and SMNVEV (reference sequence). CDR3 length: 14 amino acids. The V end lost 8 bases, the J end lost 0 bases, and 13 bases lay between the germline ends. The DNA for the CDR3 is TGTGCCAGCCAGAGGGGGGGGATGAACACTGAAGCTTTCTTT. This codes for CASQRGGMNTEAFF.

This clone was detected only a few times. The chain uses TRBV27 and TRBJ2-2, with D tentatively TRBD1 (6 bases). This CDR3 comprises 17 residues. V lost 7 bases and J lost 6, with 24 bases in between. Germline V gene lookup returns CDR1 MNHEY and CDR2 SMNVEV (reference sequence). The CDR3 DNA reads as TGTGCCAGCACCCTACAGGGAGCCTCCTCCGGACCCGGGGAGCTGTTTTTT. Amino acids: CASTLQGASSGPGELFF.

The chain has TRBV7-2 and TRBJ2-5, with TRBD1 matching over 8 bases. Germline V gene sequence: CDR1 SGHTA, CDR2 FQGNSA. V lost 0 bases, J lost 4 bases, and 10 bases stayed unmatched. This CDR3 is 17 amino acids long. The DNA of the CDR3 is TGTGCCAGCAGCTTAGCCCCTGCGGGGACAGGCGGAGAGACCCAGTACTTC. It yields the protein CASSLAPAGTGGETQYF.

This clone occurred a few times. This chain links TRBV5-5 with TRBJ2-1; weak D call: TRBD1 (6 bases). The CDR3 covers 14 residues. The V gene lost 4 bases and the J gene lost 4 bases, with 12 bases spanning the gap. CDR1 and CDR2 from the germline V gene are SGHKS and YYEKEE (reference sequence). The CDR3 DNA reads as TGTGCCAGCAGCCAGAGGACAGTTTACAATGAGCAGTTCTTC. Its translation: CASSQRTVYNEQFF.

V and J are TRBV4-1 and TRBJ2-7; D is possibly TRBD1 (5 bases). This CDR3 is built from 14 residues. The V and J ends lost 4 bases and 1 base respectively, with 11 bases between them. Germline CDR1 and CDR2: MGHRA and YSYEKL. The CDR3 DNA sequence: TGCGCCAGCAGCCCAACGGACACTTCCTACGAGCAGTACTTC. The encoded protein is CASSPTDTSYEQYF.

This rearrangement joins TRBV21-1 to TRBJ1-5; TRBD1, the table's D call, was not compared with the DNA. TRBV21-1 is described as a pseudogene. There are 18 residues in the CDR3. CDR3 sequence: CASSKVGLQGSEYQPQHF. The CDR3 region has the DNA TGTGCCAGCAGCAAAGTGGGGCTTCAGGGATCAGAGTATCAGCCCCAGCATTTT.

The gene calls are TRBV7-8 and TRBJ2-7; tentatively, D is TRBD1 (6 bases). With 3 bases removed from V and 2 bases from J, the gap between germline ends came to 11 bases. The CDR3 runs 14 residues. CDR1 SGHVS and CDR2 FQNEAQ come from the germline V gene. DNA of the CDR3: TGTGCCAGCAGCTTTCACAGGGTCCCCTACGAGCAGTACTTC. The encoded protein is CASSFHRVPYEQYF.

CDR3 protein: CASSQDEGLGTGVLYGYTF. CDR3 DNA: TGTGCCAGCAGCCAAGACGAAGGACTCGGGACAGGGGTTCTCTATGGCTACACCTTC. The chain links TRBV4-2 to TRBJ1-2, with 10 bases lining up with TRBD1. J gave up 4 bases and V 0 bases, and 14 bases lay outside the gene matches. CDR1 LGHNA and CDR2 YNFKEQ come from the germline V gene. This CDR3 spans 19 amino acids.

The chain links TRBV4-2 to TRBJ2-3, with a tentative D call TRBD2 (6 bases). Germline V gene data show CDR1 as LGHNA and CDR2 as YNFKEQ. This CDR3 is 15 amino acids long. The ends were cut back, 1 base at V and 2 bases at J, with 10 bases in the middle. Here the CDR3 reads CASSQGLGHTDTQYF. In DNA form, the CDR3 reads TGTGCCAGCAGCCAAGGACTAGGACACACAGATACGCAGTATTTT.